This record looks at one T cell receptor (beta chain) sequence and its context. TCRdb's copy holds only in-frame clones and misses some; the assay was immunoSEQ multiplex PCR. There are roughly 190,000 clones in the sample; approximately 90% occur only once, and around 3.7% lies in the top ten. Some second doses came at about 4 weeks and others at about 12 weeks; these were pooled. This sample was included in a study of T cell responses to AZD1222 COVID-19 vaccine. Specimen: peripheral blood, collected 28 days after the second AZD1222 dose. This receptor was taken from an adult who received the AZD1222 COVID-19 vaccine.

In nucleotides, the CDR3 is TGCGCCAGCAGCTCGGGACTAGAATTAAACGAGCAGTACTTC. It is translated as CASSSGLELNEQYF. The chain is built from TRBV5-1 and TRBJ2-7, with 8 bases matching TRBD2. The CDR3 runs 14 residues. CDR1 is SGHRS, CDR2 YFSETQ, per germline. Losses at the gene ends were 3 bases for V and 5 bases for J; bases not matched to a gene: 7.